The next 25 T cell receptor beta chains were all read from a single sample in a study of CD8+ T cells in alopecia areata. RNA, once extracted, was reverse transcribed into cDNA for use as the sequencing template. Assay used: immunoSEQ multiplex PCR; TCRdb lists only in-frame clones, some missing. Of over 150,000 clones listed, about 60% were seen once; the top ten hold over 9.5%. The treatment denotes: oral pan-JAK inhibitor, 5-10 mg twice daily. Sequencing was performed on CD8+ T cells sorted from blood, taken at week 24, from a patient treated with tofacitinib. Receptors were obtained from a human donor with alopecia areata.

The genes are TRBV5-1 and TRBJ2-3; 8 bases are a match to TRBD2. Trimming took 0 bases from V and 2 from J; bases not matched to a gene: 2. The CDR3 spans 15 residues. Germline V gene lookup returns CDR1 SGHRS and CDR2 YFSETQ. CDR3 residues: CASSLGGGPTDTQYF. In nucleotides, the CDR3 is TGCGCCAGCAGCTTGGGCGGGGGGCCCACAGATACGCAGTATTTT.

As concerns this clone: The CDR3 does not end in the conserved phenylalanine or tryptophan, so this is likely a read error. The CDR3 loop reads CAWTGTGAEAFL. The CDR3 DNA is TGTGCCTGGACCGGGACAGGGGCTGAAGCTTTCCTT. V usage is TRBV30 and J usage is TRBJ1-1; 10 nucleotides line up with TRBD1. The CDR3 loop spans 12 amino acids. Germline V gene sequence: CDR1 GTSNPN, CDR2 SVGIG (reference sequence). The V gene end was trimmed by 4 bases and the J gene end by 6 bases; junction bases not matched to a gene: 2.

The chain uses TRBV9 and TRBJ2-2; possible D gene TRBD1, 6 bases. V shed 3 bases and J shed 6 bases, with 15 bases lying between them. CDR3 length: 15 residues. Germline assignment: CDR1 SGDLS and CDR2 YYNGEE. DNA of the CDR3: TGTGCCAGCAGCGACCCTTACAGGGACGCCGGGGAGCTGTTTTTT. It encodes CASSDPYRDAGELFF.

This clone occurred a few times. The rearrangement uses TRBV5-6 and TRBJ2-2; maybe TRBD1 (6 bases). There are 15 residues in the CDR3. Germline values: CDR1 SGHDT, CDR2 YYEEEE. V lost 3 bases and J 4 bases, leaving 13 bases between the germline ends. In nucleotides, the CDR3 is TGTGCCAGCAGCTCGATGACAGGACCCACCGGGGAGCTGTTTTTT. Protein product: CASSSMTGPTGELFF.

This clone was found a few times. V is TRBV5-1 and J is TRBJ1-6, with no clear D. Deletions cut 2 bases from V and 9 bases from J, with 15 bases between. The CDR3 has 15 residues. CDR1 and CDR2 (germline): SGHRS, YFSETQ. The CDR3 region has the DNA TGCGCCAGCAGCTTCTCGGCGGGAGAAAGTTCACCCCTCCACTTT. Protein sequence: CASSFSAGESSPLHF.

In this sample, this clone turned up a few times. The chain combines TRBV29-1 with TRBJ1-1; D is possibly TRBD1 (5 bases). The CDR3 spans 13 residues. Trimming took 1 base from V and 6 from J, leaving 12 bases between them. Germline loops: CDR1 SQVTM, CDR2 ANQGSEA. The chain's CDR3 is CSVEGQRGAEAFF. Written as DNA, the CDR3 is TGCAGCGTTGAAGGCCAACGGGGGGCTGAAGCTTTCTTT.

A note on this clone: A read error may account for a junction end that differs from germline. This chain uses TRBV13 with TRBJ1-6; D unclear. Per the germline V gene, CDR1 is PRHDT and CDR2 is FYEKMQ (reference sequence). The CDR3 covers 16 residues. In DNA, the CDR3 is TGCGCCAGCAGCCAAGTTCGGGAGGACCCCTATTCACCCCTCCACTTT. Translating it yields CASSQVREDPYSPLHF.

The V gene is TRBV15, the J gene TRBJ1-5; possibly TRBD1 for D (5 bases). Germline V lookup: CDR1 LNHNV, CDR2 YYDKDF (reference sequence). Trimming cost V 3 bases and J 3 bases, with 9 bases left between them. The CDR3 is 14 residues long. The CDR3: CATSSDRVNQPQHF. The CDR3 region has the DNA TGTGCCACCAGCAGCGACAGAGTCAATCAGCCCCAGCATTTT.

The rearrangement links TRBV5-6 to TRBJ2-1, with 13 bases fitting TRBD2. This CDR3 has 15 residues. CDR1 and CDR2 (germline): SGHDT, YYEEEE. J gave up 6 bases and V 2 bases, and 2 bases lay outside the gene matches. CDR3 nucleotides: TGTGCCAGCAGCTTAGGACTAGCGGGGGCCAATGAGCAGTTCTTC. The encoded protein is CASSLGLAGANEQFF.

In the case of this clone: Other DNA sequences of this sample code for an identical CDR3. V gene TRBV29-1 combines with J gene TRBJ2-7; D perhaps matches TRBD2 (5 bases). Looked up from germline, CDR1 is SQVTM and CDR2 is ANQGSEA. Trimming left V 4 bases short and J 4 bases short, with 5 bases between. The CDR3 consists of 10 residues. The CDR3 DNA reads as TGCAGCGTTGGAGGGTACGAGCAGTACTTC. This codes for CSVGGYEQYF.

The genes are TRBV2 and TRBJ2-1; 13 bases map to TRBD2. V trimming: 7 bases; J trimming: 7 bases; junction bases outside the gene matches: 4. The germline V gene has CDR1 SNHLY and CDR2 FYNNEI. The CDR3 contains 14 residues. CDR3 protein: CASITSGGENEQFF. The CDR3 nucleotides read TGTGCCAGCATCACTAGCGGGGGGGAAAATGAGCAGTTCTTC.

This clone was counted only a few times. The chain couples TRBV29-1 to TRBJ2-1; no definite D call. The CDR3 spans 14 residues. Germline V gene sequence: CDR1 SQVTM, CDR2 ANQGSEA. The CDR3 loop is CSLTRQSSYNEQFF. In nucleotides, the CDR3 is TGCAGTCTTACCAGACAATCCTCCTACAATGAGCAGTTCTTC.

This clone was counted once. The chain employs TRBV4-1 and TRBJ2-1; D is unresolved. Trimming removed 0 bases at V and 13 bases at J, with 10 bases between. CDR3 length: 12 residues. The germline V gene has CDR1 MGHRA and CDR2 YSYEKL. The CDR3 region has the DNA TGCGCCAGCAGCCAAGAAGCAGTATTTCAGTTCTTC. It encodes CASSQEAVFQFF.

This clone was counted a single time. The chain is built from TRBV5-6 and TRBJ1-2, with D possibly TRBD1 on 6 matching bases. Germline V gene data show CDR1 as SGHDT and CDR2 as YYEEEE. The CDR3 loop spans 13 amino acids. V shed 4 bases and J shed 5 bases, with 12 bases lying between them. CDR3 amino acids: CASSPSGQYGYTF. The CDR3 DNA sequence: TGTGCCAGCAGCCCTTCAGGACAGTATGGCTACACCTTC.

This rearrangement joins TRBV4-1 to TRBJ2-7, with a weak D call TRBD1 (6 bases). Germline CDR1 and CDR2: MGHRA and YSYEKL. The CDR3 totals 15 residues. The V and J ends lost 0 bases and 5 bases respectively, with 14 bases between them. In DNA form, the CDR3 reads TGCGCCAGCAGCCAAGAGCAAGGGGGTAGGAACGAGCAGTACTTC. This translates into CASSQEQGGRNEQYF.

This sequence joins TRBV7-8 and TRBJ2-3; TRBD1 might be the D (5 bases). Germline V gene lookup returns CDR1 SGHVS and CDR2 FQNEAQ. Trimming took 1 base from V and 4 from J, leaving 12 bases between them. This CDR3 is 15 amino acids long. CDR3 residues: CASSLVRVVADTQYF. The CDR3 bases are TGTGCCAGCAGCTTAGTCAGGGTAGTGGCAGATACGCAGTATTTT.

The table lists this clone with a few counts. CDR3: CASSQVLDQQETQYF. The CDR3 DNA reads as TGCGCCAGCAGCCAAGTCCTGGATCAGCAAGAGACCCAGTACTTC. The rearrangement uses TRBV4-1 and TRBJ2-5; D is ambiguous. The CDR3 runs 15 residues. From germline, CDR1 is MGHRA and CDR2 YSYEKL. The germline V and J ends were trimmed by 1 base and 2 bases, with 11 bases remaining between them.

The gene calls are TRBV30 and TRBJ1-1; the D gene is possibly TRBD1 (5 bases). This CDR3 spans 17 amino acids. Trimming took off 3 bases at V and 0 bases at J, with 20 bases between the two ends. The germline V gene encodes CDR1 GTSNPN and CDR2 SVGIG (reference sequence). This CDR3 is CAWRQNRLGRMNTEAFF. For the CDR3, the DNA is TGTGCCTGGAGACAAAACCGCCTGGGACGTATGAACACTGAAGCTTTCTTT.

Worth noting for this clone: In the same sample, other DNA sequences code for this CDR3. The chain links TRBV4-1 to TRBJ2-2; D remains unclear. This CDR3 is 12 amino acids long. In germline, CDR1 is MGHRA, CDR2 YSYEKL. The V and J ends lost 4 bases and 5 bases respectively, with 5 bases between them. The CDR3 region has the DNA TGCGCCAGCAGCCCAGATACCGGGGAGCTGTTTTTT. Protein product: CASSPDTGELFF.

This clone has more than one count but fewer than ten. The V call is TRBV15, the J call TRBJ2-5; possibly TRBD1 for D (5 bases). The CDR3 runs 15 residues. Between the trimmed V and J ends, which lost 0 bases and 1 base, there was a span of 9 bases. Germline CDR1 reads LNHNV; CDR2 reads YYDKDF (reference sequence). The CDR3 here is CATSRDLGVQETQYF. The CDR3 nucleotides read TGTGCCACCAGCAGAGATTTAGGGGTCCAAGAGACCCAGTACTTC.

This clone was detected only a few times. The CDR3 here is CSVEDLPVQETQYF. CDR3 nucleotides: TGCAGCGTTGAAGATCTGCCAGTCCAAGAGACCCAGTACTTC. V is TRBV29-1 and J is TRBJ2-5; D call uncertain. Per the germline V gene, CDR1 is SQVTM and CDR2 is ANQGSEA. V lost 0 bases and J lost 1, with 9 bases in between. The CDR3 is made up of 14 amino acids.

This clone was detected only a few times. The rearrangement uses TRBV29-1 and TRBJ2-5; tentative D call: TRBD1 (6 bases). Germline CDR1 is SQVTM and CDR2 is ANQGSEA. The V end lost 0 bases, the J end lost 5 bases, and 16 bases lay between the germline ends. The CDR3 sequence is 15 residues long. This chain's CDR3 is CSVEEGSGVLETQYF. CDR3 coding DNA: TGCAGCGTTGAAGAAGGCTCAGGGGTTCTCGAGACCCAGTACTTC.

The chain links TRBV7-2 to TRBJ2-3, with 11 nucleotides matching TRBD2. This CDR3 has 15 amino acids. Germline V gene sequence: CDR1 SGHTA, CDR2 FQGNSA. Trimming cost V 5 bases and J 6 bases; bases outside gene matches: 7. The CDR3 reads CASSGSGGAADTQYF. CDR3 DNA sequence: TGTGCCAGCAGCGGTAGCGGGGGGGCGGCGGATACGCAGTATTTT. The full variable domain, rest sourced from reference TRBV7-2 and TRBJ2-3, is GAGVSQSPSNKVTEKGKDVELRCDPISGHTALYWYRQSLGQGLEFLIYFQGNSAPDKSGLPSDRFSAERTGGSVSTLTIQRTQQEDSAVYLCASSGSGGAADTQYFGPGTRLTVL.

The genes are TRBV5-6 and TRBJ1-6; 8 bases agree with TRBD1. Losses at the gene ends were 4 bases for V and 7 bases for J; bases not matched to a gene: 10. The CDR3 loop spans 16 amino acids. Germline V gene lookup returns CDR1 SGHDT and CDR2 YYEEEE. The CDR3 DNA reads TGTGCCAGCAGCATGACCTGGACAGGGAGGAATTCACCCCTCCACTTT. It translates to CASSMTWTGRNSPLHF.

The chain uses TRBV13 and TRBJ2-5; D remains unclear. This CDR3 is built from 15 residues. V was trimmed by 4 bases and J by 5 bases, leaving 17 bases between them. Per the germline V gene, CDR1 is PRHDT and CDR2 is FYEKMQ (reference sequence). In nucleotides, the CDR3 is TGTGCCAGCAGCTCGGCCCCCAAAGGGCGGGAGACCCAGTACTTC. It translates to CASSSAPKGRETQYF.